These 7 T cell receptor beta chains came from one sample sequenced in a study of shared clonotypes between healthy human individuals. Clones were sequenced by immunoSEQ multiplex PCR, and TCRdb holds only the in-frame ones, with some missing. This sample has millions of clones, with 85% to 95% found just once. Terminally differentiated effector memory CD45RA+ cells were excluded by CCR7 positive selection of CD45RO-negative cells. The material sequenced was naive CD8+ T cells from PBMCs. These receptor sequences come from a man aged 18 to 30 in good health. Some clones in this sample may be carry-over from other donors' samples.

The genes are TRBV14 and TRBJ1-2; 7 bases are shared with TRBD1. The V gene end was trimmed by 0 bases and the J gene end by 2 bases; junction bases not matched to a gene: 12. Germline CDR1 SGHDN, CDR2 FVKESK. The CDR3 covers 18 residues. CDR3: CASSQEQLTGRRNYGYTF. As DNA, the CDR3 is TGTGCCAGCAGCCAAGAACAATTGACAGGGCGTCGGAACTATGGCTACACCTTC.

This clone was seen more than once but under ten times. In DNA, the CDR3 is TGCGCCAGCAGCTTGGAGGGGAAAGAGTACAATGAGCAGTTCTTC. It translates to CASSLEGKEYNEQFF. The chain is built from TRBV5-1 and TRBJ2-1; tentatively, D is TRBD1 (5 bases). V lost 0 bases, J lost 4 bases, and 11 bases lay in between. This CDR3 has 15 amino acids. Germline CDR1 is SGHRS and CDR2 is YFSETQ.

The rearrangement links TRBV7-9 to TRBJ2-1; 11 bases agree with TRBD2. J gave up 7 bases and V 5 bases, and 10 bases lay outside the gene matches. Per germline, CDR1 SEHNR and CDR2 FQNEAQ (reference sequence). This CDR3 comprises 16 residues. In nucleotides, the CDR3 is TGTGCCAGCAGCGACGTCCCGGGACTAGCGGAAAATGAGCAGTTCTTC. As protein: CASSDVPGLAENEQFF.

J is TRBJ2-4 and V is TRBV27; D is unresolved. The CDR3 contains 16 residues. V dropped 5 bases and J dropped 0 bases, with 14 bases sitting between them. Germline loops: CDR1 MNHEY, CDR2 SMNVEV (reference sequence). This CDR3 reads CASSPRHQLAKNIQYF. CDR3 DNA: TGTGCCAGCAGTCCCCGACACCAGTTAGCCAAAAACATTCAGTACTTC.

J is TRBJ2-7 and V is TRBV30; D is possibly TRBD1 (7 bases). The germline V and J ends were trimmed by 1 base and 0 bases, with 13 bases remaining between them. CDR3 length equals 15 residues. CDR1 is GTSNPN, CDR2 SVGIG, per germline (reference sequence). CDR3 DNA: TGTGCCTGGAGTGGGCGGGACAGAACCTCCTACGAGCAGTACTTC. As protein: CAWSGRDRTSYEQYF.

CDR3: CASSRRTDYGYTF. The CDR3 DNA is TGTGCCAGCAGCCGAAGGACAGACTATGGCTACACCTTC. The chain is built from TRBV7-9 and TRBJ1-2; the D gene is possibly TRBD1 (6 bases). V lost 5 bases and J 3 bases, leaving 10 bases between the germline ends. Germline CDR1 reads SEHNR; CDR2 reads FQNEAQ (reference sequence). The CDR3 contains 13 residues.

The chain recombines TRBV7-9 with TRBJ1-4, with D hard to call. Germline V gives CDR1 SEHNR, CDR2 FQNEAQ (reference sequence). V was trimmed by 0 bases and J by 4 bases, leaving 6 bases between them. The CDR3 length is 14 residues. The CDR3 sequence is CASSLAHSNEKLFF. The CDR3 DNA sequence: TGTGCCAGCAGCTTAGCCCACAGTAATGAAAAACTGTTTTTT.